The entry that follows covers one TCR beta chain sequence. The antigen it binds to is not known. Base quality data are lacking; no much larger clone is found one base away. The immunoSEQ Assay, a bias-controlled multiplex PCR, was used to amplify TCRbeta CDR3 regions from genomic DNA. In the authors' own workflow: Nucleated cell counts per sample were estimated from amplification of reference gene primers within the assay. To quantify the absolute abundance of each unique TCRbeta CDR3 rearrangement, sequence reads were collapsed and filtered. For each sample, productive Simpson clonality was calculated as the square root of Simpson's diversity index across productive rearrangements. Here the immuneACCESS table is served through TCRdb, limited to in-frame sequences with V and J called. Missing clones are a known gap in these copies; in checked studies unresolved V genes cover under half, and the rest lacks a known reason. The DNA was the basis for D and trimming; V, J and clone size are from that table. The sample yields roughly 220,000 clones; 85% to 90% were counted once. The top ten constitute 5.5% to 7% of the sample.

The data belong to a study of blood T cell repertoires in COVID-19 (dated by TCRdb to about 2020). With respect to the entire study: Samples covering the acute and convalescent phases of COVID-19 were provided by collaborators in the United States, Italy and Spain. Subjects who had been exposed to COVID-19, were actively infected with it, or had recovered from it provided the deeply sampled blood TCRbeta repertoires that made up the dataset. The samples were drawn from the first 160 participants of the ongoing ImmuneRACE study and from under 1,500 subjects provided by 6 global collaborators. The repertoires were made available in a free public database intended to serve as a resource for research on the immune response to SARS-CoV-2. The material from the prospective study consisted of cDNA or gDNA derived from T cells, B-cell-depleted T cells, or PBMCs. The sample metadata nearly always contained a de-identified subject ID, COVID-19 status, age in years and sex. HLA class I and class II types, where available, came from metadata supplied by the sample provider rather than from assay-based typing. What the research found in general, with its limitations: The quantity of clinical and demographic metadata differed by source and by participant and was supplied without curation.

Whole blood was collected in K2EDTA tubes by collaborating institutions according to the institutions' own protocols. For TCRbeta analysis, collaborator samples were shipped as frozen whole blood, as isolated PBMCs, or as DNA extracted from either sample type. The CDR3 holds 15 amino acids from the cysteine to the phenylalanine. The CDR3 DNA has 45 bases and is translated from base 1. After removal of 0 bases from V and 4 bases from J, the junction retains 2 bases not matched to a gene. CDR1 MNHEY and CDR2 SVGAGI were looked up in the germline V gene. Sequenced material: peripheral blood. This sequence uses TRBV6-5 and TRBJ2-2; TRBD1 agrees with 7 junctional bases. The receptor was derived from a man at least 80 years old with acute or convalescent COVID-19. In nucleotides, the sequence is TGTGCCAGCAGTTACTCGGACAGGATCACCGGGGAGCTGTTTTTT. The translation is CASSYSDRITGELFF.